This passage covers 12 T cell receptor beta chains from one sample sequenced in a study of T cell responses to AZD1222 COVID-19 vaccine. Here immunoSEQ multiplex PCR was the method, and the copy in TCRdb shows in-frame clones only, minus some. The data show 130,000 or so clones, around nine tenths seen once. This specimen consisted of peripheral blood, obtained 28 days after the second dose of the MenACWY control vaccine. These receptors all come from an adult who received the MenACWY meningococcal vaccine as a control.

The chain links TRBV28 to TRBJ2-1; 10 bases line up with TRBD2. CDR1 and CDR2 from the germline V gene are MDHEN and SYDVKM. Trimming took 5 bases from V and 3 from J; bases not matched to a gene: 10. CDR3 length equals 17 residues. The CDR3: CASSPLFGTSDYNEQFF. As DNA, the CDR3 is TGTGCCAGCAGTCCTCTTTTCGGGACTAGCGACTACAATGAGCAGTTCTTC. The full variable domain, its missing parts supplied by reference TRBV28 and TRBJ2-1, is DVKVTQSSRYLVKRTGEKVFLECVQDMDHENMFWYRQDPGLGLRLIYFSYDVKMKEKGDIPEGYSVSREKKERFSLILESASTNQTSMYLCASSPLFGTSDYNEQFFGPGTRLTVL.

This clone appeared a single time. This chain joins TRBV4-3 and TRBJ1-2; D is possibly TRBD1 (5 bases). Trimming took off 0 bases at V and 8 bases at J, with 16 bases between the two ends. From germline, CDR1 is LGHNA and CDR2 YSLEER. There are 15 residues in the CDR3. CDR3 bases: TGCGCCAGCAGCCAAGATATGGCAGGGAGTTACGGCTACACCTTC. Amino acids: CASSQDMAGSYGYTF.

The chain links TRBV6-6 to TRBJ2-3, with D perhaps assigned TRBD1 or TRBD2 (6 bases each). Trimming removed 5 bases from V and 8 bases from J, with 32 bases in between. Germline V gene sequence: CDR1 MNHNY, CDR2 SVGAGI (reference sequence). The CDR3 extends over 19 amino acids. The CDR3 region has the DNA TGTGCCAGCAGTCCCACGACGCCCAGAGCGGGCCTAAGAGGGGGTACGCAGTATTTT. Its translation: CASSPTTPRAGLRGGTQYF.

This sequence joins TRBV11-3 and TRBJ2-1; TRBD2 agrees at 12 bases. The germline V gene encodes CDR1 SGHNT and CDR2 YENEEA. The CDR3 is 16 residues long. The junction had 6 bases not matched to a gene; V was cut back by 5 bases and J by 4 bases. The CDR3 sequence: CASSPWTSGEYNEQFF. CDR3 DNA sequence: TGTGCCAGCAGCCCTTGGACTAGCGGGGAATACAATGAGCAGTTCTTC.

The chain links TRBV12-3 or TRBV12-4 to TRBJ1-2; 7 bases are shared with TRBD1. The CDR3 is made up of 13 amino acids. With 6 bases clipped from V and 7 bases from J, the junction kept 8 bases outside the gene matches. CDR3 sequence: CASSTDRVGGYTF. The CDR3 DNA follows: TGTGCCAGCAGCACCGACAGGGTCGGTGGCTACACCTTC.

Comments on this clone: The same CDR3 also results from other DNA sequences found in this sample. This chain connects TRBV3-1 (or the pseudogene TRBV3-2) to TRBJ1-5; D unclear. This CDR3 is 13 amino acids long. V was trimmed by 0 bases and J by 5 bases, leaving 5 bases between them. The germline CDR1 and CDR2 sequences are LGHDT and YNNKEL (reference sequence). The chain's CDR3 is CASSQDRDQPQHF. The CDR3 DNA sequence: TGTGCCAGCAGCCAAGATCGGGATCAGCCCCAGCATTTT.

This clone was counted a single time. The chain joins TRBV24-1 to TRBJ1-4; unclear D gene. With 3 bases removed from V and 3 bases from J, the gap between germline ends came to 4 bases. Germline V lookup: CDR1 KGHDR, CDR2 SFDVKD. The CDR3 totals 13 residues. CDR3 nucleotides: TGTGCCACCAGTGATAGGTCTAATGAAAAACTGTTTTTT. Amino acid sequence: CATSDRSNEKLFF.

The rearrangement joins TRBV4-1 to TRBJ2-3; 11 bases fit TRBD2. The V segment lost 9 bases and the J segment 0 bases; nucleotides outside the gene matches: 5. CDR1 is MGHRA and CDR2 is YSYEKL in the germline V gene. CDR3 length: 15 amino acids. The CDR3 DNA reads as TGCGCCAGTCTGAGGACTAGCGGGAGCACAGATACGCAGTATTTT. As protein: CASLRTSGSTDTQYF.

V usage is TRBV7-8 and J usage is TRBJ1-2; D is perhaps TRBD1 (5 bases). Germline V lookup: CDR1 SGHVS, CDR2 FQNEAQ. V was shortened by 5 bases and J by 7 bases, with 17 bases between the two germline ends. This CDR3 comprises 14 residues. The CDR3: CASSQGRSQGGYTF. The CDR3 nucleotides are TGTGCCAGCAGCCAAGGGCGGAGCCAGGGTGGCTACACCTTC.

The rearrangement uses TRBV10-3 and TRBJ1-1; perhaps TRBD1 as D (6 bases). Trimming removed 2 bases from V and 1 base from J, with 14 bases in between. Germline V lookup: CDR1 ENHRY, CDR2 SYGVKD. This CDR3 contains 16 residues. The CDR3 nucleotides read TGTGCCATCAGTGAGGCGGCAGGGGCTCCGAACACTGAAGCTTTCTTT. Its protein is CAISEAAGAPNTEAFF.

This chain links TRBV11-2 with TRBJ2-2, with TRBD2 identical over 12 bases. The CDR3 spans 16 residues. The germline gives CDR1 SGHAT, CDR2 FQNNGV. Germline trimming cut 2 bases from V and 7 bases from J; bases unmatched to any gene: 5. The CDR3 loop is CASSLLAGGPSGELFF. CDR3 DNA sequence: TGTGCCAGCAGCTTACTAGCGGGGGGGCCGAGCGGGGAGCTGTTTTTT.

Only a few counts were recorded for this clone. The chain employs TRBV15 and TRBJ1-5; TRBD1 matches 9 bases. With V trimmed by 5 bases and J by 1 base, 6 bases remained unmatched. Germline CDR1 reads LNHNV; CDR2 reads YYDKDF (reference sequence). The CDR3 totals 16 residues. As DNA, the CDR3 is TGTGCCACCAGCGGGGACAGGGTAGGAAGCAATCAGCCCCAGCATTTT. Its translation: CATSGDRVGSNQPQHF.